A selection of T cell receptor beta chains follows, all from one sample in a study of cytomegalovirus exposure and HLA in healthy donors. TCRdb's copy holds only in-frame clones and misses some; the assay was immunoSEQ multiplex PCR. The sample has about 140,000 clones, roughly 90% seen once. Sequenced sample: PBMCs. The receptor set was obtained from a man between 18 and 35 years old in good health and CMV-seronegative. CDR3s include the opening cysteine and the closing phenylalanine or tryptophan. D genes are given only for firm matches. Rows give clone size only sometimes, using once, few, many, or a class for an expanded clone.

TGTGCCAGTAGTATAGGAGGAGTGAACACTGAAGCTTTCTTT	CASSIGGVNTEAFF	NA	NA	TRBV19	TRBJ1-1
TGTGCCAGCAGCGCCGCCAGGGGCGCCTATAATTCACCCCTCCACTTT	CASSAARGAYNSPLHF	NA	NA	TRBV7-8	TRBJ1-6
TGTGCCAGCAGTGTTTTTGGGCGTAAAGAGACCCAGTACTTC	CASSVFGRKETQYF	NA	NA	TRBV2	TRBJ2-5
TGTGCCAGCAGCGGGGACAATGCCTACGAGCAGTACTTC	CASSGDNAYEQYF	NA	NA	TRBV6-5	TRBJ2-7
TGTGCCAGCTCATCCTGGGGACAGGGGGTCGGCGAGCAGTACTTC	CASSSWGQGVGEQYF	TRBD1	NA	TRBV18	TRBJ2-7
TGTGCCAGCACCTATGGAGGGACAGATACCTACGAGCAGTACTTC	CASTYGGTDTYEQYF	NA	NA	TRBV28	TRBJ2-7
TGTGCCAGCAGCTTCTCTATAGCGGGAGCCGACAATGAGCAGTTCTTC	CASSFSIAGADNEQFF	TRBD2	NA	TRBV28	TRBJ2-1
TGTGCCAGCAGCGTAGAACCGCGAGGATTGAACACTGAAGCTTTCTTT	CASSVEPRGLNTEAFF	NA	once	TRBV9	TRBJ1-1
TGTGCCAGCAGCGGTAGCGGATTCATACCCTACAATGAGCAGTTCTTC	CASSGSGFIPYNEQFF	NA	NA	TRBV9	TRBJ2-1
TGTGCCAGCAGCCATCCTGACAGAGAAGAGACCCAGTACTTC	CASSHPDREETQYF	NA	NA	TRBV4-2	TRBJ2-5
TGTGCCAGCTCACCACCGGACTTCGGCCCGAATGAGCAGTTCTTC	CASSPPDFGPNEQFF	NA	few	TRBV18	TRBJ2-1
TGTGCCAGCTCAGCCCGGGACAGGGCGTACGAGCAGTACTTC	CASSARDRAYEQYF	TRBD1	NA	TRBV18	TRBJ2-7
TGTGCCAGCAATCCCGGACAGGGGGGTATCCAGCATTTT	CASNPGQGGIQHF	TRBD1	NA	TRBV28	TRBJ1-5
TGCGCCAGCAGCTTTGGGGGGGTCTCTGAAGCTTTCTTT	CASSFGGVSEAFF	NA	NA	TRBV5-1	TRBJ1-1
TGTGCCAGCAGTCCCACAGGGGACAATCAGCCCCAGCATTTT	CASSPTGDNQPQHF	TRBD1	NA	TRBV27	TRBJ1-5
TGTGCCAGCAGTTTCTACTCGAACACTGAAGCTTTCTTT	CASSFYSNTEAFF	NA	NA	TRBV27	TRBJ1-1
TGTGCCAGCAGCTTAGGGCTAGCGGGGGGGTACGAGCAGTACTTC	CASSLGLAGGYEQYF	TRBD2	NA	TRBV13	TRBJ2-7
TGTGCCAGCAGCTCGAAGCGGGAGTCAGAGACCCAGTACTTC	CASSSKRESETQYF	TRBD2	NA	TRBV7-6	TRBJ2-5
TGCGCCAGCAGCTCAGGGGATCAAGAGACCCAGTACTTC	CASSSGDQETQYF	NA	NA	TRBV5-1	TRBJ2-5
TGTGCCAGCAGCCTTCTCGGACACGCGGTTAGCTCCTACGAGCAGTACTTC	CASSLLGHAVSSYEQYF	NA	NA	TRBV12-1	TRBJ2-7